These 9 T cell receptor beta chains share one sample of origin, sequenced in a study of blood T cell repertoires in COVID-19. Some clones are missing from TCRdb's copy, which holds only in-frame ones; the method was immunoSEQ multiplex PCR. There are roughly 350,000 clones in the sample; approximately 87% occur only once, and under 4.5% lies in the top ten. Sample: peripheral blood. Source of these receptors: a woman aged 45-65 years with active or convalescent COVID-19.

J is TRBJ1-1 and V is TRBV5-1; 9 positions agree with TRBD1. The CDR3 extends over 14 amino acids. Losses at the gene ends were 0 bases for V and 6 bases for J; bases not matched to a gene: 3. The germline V gene has CDR1 SGHRS and CDR2 YFSETQ. The CDR3 region is CASSLDRGQAEAFF. The DNA of the CDR3 is TGCGCCAGCAGCTTGGACAGGGGGCAGGCTGAAGCTTTCTTT.

In this sample, this clone turned up a few times. The J gene is TRBJ1-2, the V gene TRBV2; unclear D gene. CDR3 length: 12 residues. V was pared by 2 bases and J by 3 bases, with 4 bases between. Germline-derived CDR1 and CDR2 are SNHLY and FYNNEI. CDR3: CASSERDYGYTF. CDR3 coding DNA: TGTGCCAGCAGTGAACGAGACTATGGCTACACCTTC.

The genes are TRBV18 and TRBJ1-2; 8 bases fit TRBD1. V gave up 1 base and J gave up 4 bases; unmatched junction bases: 5. CDR1 and CDR2 from the germline V gene are KGHSH and LQKENI. The CDR3 runs 15 residues. The CDR3 region is CASSPQGGQAYGYTF. CDR3 sequence (DNA): TGTGCCAGCTCACCACAGGGGGGACAGGCCTATGGCTACACCTTC.

The rearrangement joins TRBV25-1 to TRBJ1-2; D not resolved. The length of the CDR3 is 16 residues. Trimming removed 2 bases at V and 2 bases at J, with 15 bases between. Germline CDR1 is MGHDK and CDR2 is SYGVNS. The CDR3 loop is CASSEDRLFWNYGYTF. CDR3 coding DNA: TGTGCCAGCAGTGAAGACCGACTTTTTTGGAACTATGGCTACACCTTC.

The rearrangement joins TRBV10-3 to TRBJ1-2, with 11 bases that match TRBD1. The CDR3 totals 18 residues. With 0 bases clipped from V and 8 bases from J, the junction kept 14 bases outside the gene matches. Germline V gives CDR1 ENHRY, CDR2 SYGVKD. CDR3 residues: CAISESTVGQGASGGYTF. The DNA for the CDR3 is TGTGCCATCAGTGAGTCGACCGTAGGACAGGGGGCATCTGGAGGCTACACCTTC.

The chain is built from TRBV6-2 or TRBV6-3 and TRBJ2-7; D possibly corresponds to TRBD2 (5 bases). The CDR3 has 13 residues. V was trimmed by 3 bases and J by 3 bases, leaving 9 bases between them. The germline CDR1 and CDR2 sequences are MNHEY and SVGEGT. For the CDR3, the DNA is TGTGCCAGCAGTTATCGGGGAGACTACGAGCAGTACTTC. Protein sequence: CASSYRGDYEQYF.

V gene TRBV28 combines with J gene TRBJ1-4; D is undetermined. CDR1 and CDR2 (germline): MDHEN, SYDVKM. The CDR3 contains 15 residues. The V end was cut by 1 base, the J end by 3 bases, with 9 bases between. The CDR3 protein is CASSLYQVSNEKLFF. CDR3 DNA sequence: TGTGCCAGCAGTTTATACCAGGTCTCTAATGAAAAACTGTTTTTT.

The chain joins TRBV19 to TRBJ2-3; 7 bases agree with TRBD2. Trimming removed 6 bases from V and 1 base from J; junction bases left unmatched: 7. Germline-derived CDR1 and CDR2 are LNHDA and SQIVND (reference sequence). This CDR3 comprises 15 residues. CDR3 region: CASRDQGGGTDTQYF. DNA of the CDR3: TGTGCCAGTAGGGATCAGGGAGGGGGCACAGATACGCAGTATTTT.

This chain uses TRBV3-1 (or the pseudogene TRBV3-2) with TRBJ2-3, with TRBD2 matching over 14 bases. Germline values: CDR1 LGHDT, CDR2 YNNKEL (reference sequence). This CDR3 contains 17 residues. The V segment lost 4 bases and the J segment 0 bases; nucleotides outside the gene matches: 3. CDR3 residues: CASSRLAGGFSTDTQYF. The CDR3 DNA follows: TGTGCCAGCAGCCGACTAGCGGGGGGGTTTAGCACAGATACGCAGTATTTT.